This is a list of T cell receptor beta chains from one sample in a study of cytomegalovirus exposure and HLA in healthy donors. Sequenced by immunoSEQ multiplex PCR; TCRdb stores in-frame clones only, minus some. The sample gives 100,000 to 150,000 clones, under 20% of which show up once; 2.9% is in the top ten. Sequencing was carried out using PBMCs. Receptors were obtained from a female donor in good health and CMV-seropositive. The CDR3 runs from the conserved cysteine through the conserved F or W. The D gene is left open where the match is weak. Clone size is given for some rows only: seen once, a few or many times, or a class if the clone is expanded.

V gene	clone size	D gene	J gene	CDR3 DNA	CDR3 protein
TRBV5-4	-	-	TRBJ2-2	TGTGCCAGCAGCCCGACACACACCGCGAACACCGGGGAGCTGTTTTTT	CASSPTHTANTGELFF
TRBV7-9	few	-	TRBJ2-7	TGTGCCATCTCTGAGTTGGAGCAGTACTTC	CAISELEQYF
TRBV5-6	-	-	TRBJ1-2	TGTGCCAGCAGCCCCAGGGGAAGTAACTATGGCTACACCTTC	CASSPRGSNYGYTF
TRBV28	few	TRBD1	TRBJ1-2	TGTGCCAGTGTTCCAGGGGGCAATGTCTATGGCTACACCTTC	CASVPGGNVYGYTF
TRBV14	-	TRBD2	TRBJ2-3	TGTGCCAGCAGCCAAGGGACTAGCGGTAGCACAGATACGCAGTATTTT	CASSQGTSGSTDTQYF
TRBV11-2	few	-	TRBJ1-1	TGTGCCAGCAGCTTATGGGGAGGGAACACTGAAGCTTTCTTT	CASSLWGGNTEAFF
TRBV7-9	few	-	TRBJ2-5	TGTGCCAGCAGCCTTACCGGGACACCCCCTACAGAGACCCAGTACTTC	CASSLTGTPPTETQYF
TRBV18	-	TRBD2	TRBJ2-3	TGTGCCAGCGGGGGACTAGCGGGCCCACAAGGGATCCAAGATACGCAGTATTTT	CASGGLAGPQGIQDTQYF
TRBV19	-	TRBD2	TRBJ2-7	TGTGCCAGTAGTAGCGGACTAGCGGGAGCCTACGAGCAGTACTTC	CASSSGLAGAYEQYF
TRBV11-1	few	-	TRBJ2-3	TGTGCCAGCAGCTTAAGAGACTACCTAGATACGCAGTATTTT	CASSLRDYLDTQYF
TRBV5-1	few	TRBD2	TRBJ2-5	TGCGCCAGCAGCTTTCGTCTAGCGGTAACGTCACAAGAGACCCAGTACTTC	CASSFRLAVTSQETQYF
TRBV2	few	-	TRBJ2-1	TGTGCCAGCAGTGTAGTGTCGGAGCAGTTCTTC	CASSVVSEQFF
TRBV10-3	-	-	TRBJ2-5	TGTGCCATCACTCCAGGGTACCCAGAGACCCAGTACTTC	CAITPGYPETQYF
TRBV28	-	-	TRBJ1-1	TGTGCCAGCAGTCGGACAGAGAACACTGAAGCTTTCTTT	CASSRTENTEAFF
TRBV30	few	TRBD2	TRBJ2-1	TGTGCCTGGAGTGGGGGACTAGCGGGAGGCAATGAGCAGTTCTTC	CAWSGGLAGGNEQFF
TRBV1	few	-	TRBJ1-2	TGCACCAGCAGCCAAGTTGAGTGGAGGGGAATTCCGAACTATGGCTACACCTTC	CTSSQVEWRGIPNYGYTF
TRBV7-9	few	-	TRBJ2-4	TGTGCCAGCAGCCCCCCTCGGGAGAACATTCAGTACTTC	CASSPPRENIQYF
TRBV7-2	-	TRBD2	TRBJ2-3	TGTGCCAGCAGCTTCTGGCGGCTAGCGGGAGTTACTAGCACAGATACGCAGTATTTT	CASSFWRLAGVTSTDTQYF
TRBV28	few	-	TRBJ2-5	TGTGCCAGCATCCCCGCACCCCCCTTAGAGGAGACCCAGTACTTC	CASIPAPPLEETQYF
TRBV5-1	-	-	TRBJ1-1	TGCGCCAGCAGCTCCCGGGATCAGGGGAGTGAAGCTTTCTTT	CASSSRDQGSEAFF
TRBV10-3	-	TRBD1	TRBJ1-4	TGTGCCACGGGGACAGGGTTTGAAAAACTGTTTTTT	CATGTGFEKLFF
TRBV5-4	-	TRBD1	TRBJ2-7	TGTGCCAGCAGTTCGACAGGGGGCGGCGAGCAGTACTTC	CASSSTGGGEQYF
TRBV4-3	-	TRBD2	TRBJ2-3	TGCGCCAGCAGCCTCTATCGGGCGCGGGGGTACACAGATACGCAGTATTTT	CASSLYRARGYTDTQYF
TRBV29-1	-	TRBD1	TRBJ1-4	TGCAGCGTTGATTTGGACAGGGGGCGGGAAAAACTGTTTTTT	CSVDLDRGREKLFF
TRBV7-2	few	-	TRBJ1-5	TGTGCCAGCAGCGGGGGGACTAGGGTAGGGAATCAGCCCCAGCATTTT	CASSGGTRVGNQPQHF
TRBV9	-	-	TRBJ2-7	TGTGCCAGCAGTCCTACGACAGGTTCCTACGAGCAGTACTTC	CASSPTTGSYEQYF
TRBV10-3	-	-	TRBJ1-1	TGTGCCACCCGGCCGGACAGAAAAATGAACACTGAAGCTTTCTTT	CATRPDRKMNTEAFF
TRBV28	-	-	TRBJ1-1	TGTGCCAGCAGTTTGGGGGCACAAAGAACCATAAGGACTGAAGCTTTCTTT	CASSLGAQRTIRTEAFF
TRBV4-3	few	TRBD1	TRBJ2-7	TGCGCCAGCAGCCAAGAACGACAGGGATCCTACGAGCAGTACTTC	CASSQERQGSYEQYF
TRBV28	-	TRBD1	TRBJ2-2	TGTGCCAGCAGTGTATACAGGGGGCACACCGGGGAGCTGTTTTTT	CASSVYRGHTGELFF
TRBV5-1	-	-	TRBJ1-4	TGCGCCAGCAGCCCCCAAACAGGACAGGAAAAACTGTTTTTT	CASSPQTGQEKLFF
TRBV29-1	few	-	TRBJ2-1	TGCAGCGTTGCTCGGGGTAAGGACAATGAGCAGTTCTTC	CSVARGKDNEQFF
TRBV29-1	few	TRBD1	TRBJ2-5	TGCAGCGTTGAGCGGACAGGGCCCCCATCGGGGACCCAGTACTTC	CSVERTGPPSGTQYF
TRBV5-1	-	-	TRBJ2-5	TGCGCCAGCAGATGGGTAGGGGGTTATGAGACCCAGTACTTC	CASRWVGGYETQYF
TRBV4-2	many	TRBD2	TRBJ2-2	TGTGCCAGCAGCCAAAATAGCGGGGGGGCCGGGGAGCTGTTTTTT	CASSQNSGGAGELFF
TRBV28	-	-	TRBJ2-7	TGTGCCAGCAGTTCCCCCGGACAGACAGCCTACGAGCAGTACTTC	CASSSPGQTAYEQYF
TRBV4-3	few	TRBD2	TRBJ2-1	TGCGCCAGCAGCCCCGGGACTAGCGGGGGGGCCGGGTGGTTCGATGAGCAGTTCTTC	CASSPGTSGGAGWFDEQFF
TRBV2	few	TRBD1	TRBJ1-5	TGTGCCAGCAGTACCGGGACAGTTAGCAATCAGCCCCAGCATTTT	CASSTGTVSNQPQHF
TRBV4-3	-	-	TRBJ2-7	TGCGCCAGCAGCCTTAAGCGCTGGTACGAGCAGTACTTC	CASSLKRWYEQYF
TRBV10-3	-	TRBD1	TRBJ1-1	TGTGCCATCAGCCGGGACAGACTTTACACTGAAGCTTTCTTT	CAISRDRLYTEAFF
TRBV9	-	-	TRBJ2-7	TGTGCCAGCAGCGTAAAGGACCTCGCAGGGCTCTACGAGCAGTACTTC	CASSVKDLAGLYEQYF
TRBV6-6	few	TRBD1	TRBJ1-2	TGTGCCAGCAGAAGCGGACAGGGGGTCTATGGCTACACCTTC	CASRSGQGVYGYTF
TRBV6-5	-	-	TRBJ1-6	TGTGCCAGCAGTTACTCTACAGGGTTCTCACCCCTCCACTTT	CASSYSTGFSPLHF
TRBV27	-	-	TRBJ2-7	TGTGCCAGCAGTTTATTGGCAGGGGCCCACGAGCAGTACTTC	CASSLLAGAHEQYF
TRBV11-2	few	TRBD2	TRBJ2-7	TGTGCCAGCAGCCTAAAGGGACTAGCGGGAGACGGATACGAGCAGTACTTC	CASSLKGLAGDGYEQYF
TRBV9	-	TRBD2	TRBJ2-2	TGTGCCAGCAGCGTAGCTCTAGCGGCGAACGCGAACACCGGGGAGCTGTTTTTT	CASSVALAANANTGELFF
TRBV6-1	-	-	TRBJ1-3	TGTGCCAGCAGTGAATTCGGCGGGGTAAATGGAAACACCATATATTTT	CASSEFGGVNGNTIYF
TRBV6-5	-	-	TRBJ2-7	TGTGCCAGCAGTTTGGACAGAGTCTCCTACGAGCAGTACTTC	CASSLDRVSYEQYF
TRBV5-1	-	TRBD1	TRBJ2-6	TGCGCCAGCAGCTTGGTGGGACAGGGCGTTGGGGCCAACGTCCTGACTTTC	CASSLVGQGVGANVLTF
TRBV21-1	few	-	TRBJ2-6	TGTGCCAGCATTGATTACCAGGGCACTGGGGCCAACGTCCTGACTTTC	CASIDYQGTGANVLTF
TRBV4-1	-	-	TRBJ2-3	TGCGCCAGCAGCCAAGATGGGCGGGGGCCCTGGAGTACGCAGTATTTT	CASSQDGRGPWSTQYF
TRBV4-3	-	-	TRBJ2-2	TGCGCCAGCAGCCAAGTGGGCAGGGGCCTCGTTAGCGGGGAGCTGTTTTTT	CASSQVGRGLVSGELFF
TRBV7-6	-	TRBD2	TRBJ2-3	TGTGCCAGCAGCTTGGCTAGCGGGGTGAGCACAGATACGCAGTATTTT	CASSLASGVSTDTQYF
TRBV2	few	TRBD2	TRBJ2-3	TGTGCCAGCAGAGTACCGCTAGCGGGGATATCATATACGCAGTATTTT	CASRVPLAGISYTQYF
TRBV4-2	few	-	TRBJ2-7	TGTGCCAGCAGCCAAAGCCTCTACTACGAGCAGTACTTC	CASSQSLYYEQYF
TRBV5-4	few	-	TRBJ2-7	TGTGCCAGCAGTCCCTCAGGCCCTTACGAGCAGTACTTC	CASSPSGPYEQYF
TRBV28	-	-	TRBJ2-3	TGTGCCAGCACTCTCCTTCCCCAGGGAACCACAGATACGCAGTATTTT	CASTLLPQGTTDTQYF